What follows are 8 T cell receptor beta chains derived from one specimen sequenced in a study of identical twins. TCRdb independently ran MiXCR on the 5' RACE reads; one entry per CDR3 protein. Of some 1,700,000 distinct CDR3 sequences in the sample, under 35% were seen once. The material sequenced was cord blood. The receptors shown here come from a newborn girl in good health.

This clonotype was detected a few times. The gene calls are TRBV6-1 and TRBJ1-5; D gene ambiguous. The CDR3 consists of 12 residues. Trimming shortened V by 6 bases and J by 7 bases, and 10 bases separated the two germline ends. Germline loops: CDR1 MNHNS, CDR2 SASEGT. The DNA of the CDR3 is TGTGCCAGCAGGAGGGTTCGCCAGCCCCAGCATTTT. Its translation: CASRRVRQPQHF.

This chain links TRBV25-1 with TRBJ2-7, with 10 bases fitting TRBD2. The CDR3 has 14 residues. Losses at the gene ends were 10 bases for V and 6 bases for J; bases not matched to a gene: 12. In germline, CDR1 is MGHDK, CDR2 SYGVNS. CDR3 DNA: TGTGCCACCTCACAGACGGGACTAGCGTCCGAGCAGTACTTC. It translates to CATSQTGLASEQYF.

This clonotype was picked up a small number of times. J is TRBJ2-3 and V is TRBV20-1, with D hard to call. The V end lost 3 bases, the J end lost 3 bases, and 16 bases lay between the germline ends. The CDR3 has 15 residues. The germline V gene encodes CDR1 DFQATT and CDR2 SNEGSKA (reference sequence). Written as DNA, the CDR3 is TGCAGTGCTAGGGGTCACCTTAGGAGAACAGATACGCAGTATTTT. It codes for CSARGHLRRTDTQYF.

This chain connects TRBV14 to TRBJ2-1; the D is unclear. The germline V and J ends were trimmed by 1 base and 2 bases, with 18 bases remaining between them. CDR1 is SGHDN, CDR2 FVKESK, per germline. This CDR3 is 18 amino acids long. The CDR3 coding sequence is TGTGCCAGCAGCCAAGGAGGAGCCACTACAAAACCCTACAATGAGCAGTTCTTC. Translated: CASSQGGATTKPYNEQFF. Variable domain in full (rest from reference TRBV14 and TRBJ2-1): EAGVTQFPSHSVIEKGQTVTLRCDPISGHDNLYWYRRVMGKEIKFLLHFVKESKQDESGMPNNRFLAERTGGTYSTLKVQPAELEDSGVYFCASSQGGATTKPYNEQFFGPGTRLTVL.

This clonotype showed up many times. This chain links TRBV10-2 with TRBJ2-7; D unclear. Per germline, CDR1 WSHSY and CDR2 SAAADI. The V and J ends lost 8 bases and 2 bases respectively, with 10 bases between them. The length of the CDR3 is 12 residues. CDR3 amino acids: CASAGTAYEQYF. The CDR3 DNA follows: TGCGCCAGCGCTGGCACCGCCTACGAGCAGTACTTC.

The chain combines TRBV20-1 with TRBJ1-5, with D perhaps matching TRBD1 (6 bases). The CDR3 consists of 16 residues. The V and J ends lost 0 bases and 0 bases respectively, with 12 bases between them. CDR1 and CDR2 from the germline V gene are DFQATT and SNEGSKA (reference sequence). The CDR3 nucleotides read TGCAGTGCTAGAGATGGGGGACACTATAGCAATCAGCCCCAGCATTTT. Translation gives CSARDGGHYSNQPQHF.

This clonotype appeared many times. V is TRBV10-3 and J is TRBJ2-3; 7 bases fit TRBD1. The CDR3 has 17 amino acids. Per the germline V gene, CDR1 is ENHRY and CDR2 is SYGVKD. V gave up 2 bases and J gave up 2 bases; unmatched junction bases: 10. The CDR3 loop is CAISERNRQGPTDTQYF. Written as DNA, the CDR3 is TGTGCCATCAGTGAGCGAAACCGACAGGGCCCCACAGATACGCAGTATTTT.

This chain connects TRBV12-3 or TRBV12-4 to TRBJ2-3; 8 bases fit TRBD1. This CDR3 has 16 amino acids. V trimming: 6 bases; J trimming: 2 bases; junction bases outside the gene matches: 10. The CDR3 nucleotides read TGTGCCAGCAGGGTCGGGACGACAGGGGACACAGATACGCAGTATTTT. This encodes CASRVGTTGDTDTQYF.